This TCR beta chain was documented in a study of T cells in localized non-small cell lung cancer. Study observations and caveats: Among blood samples, higher T cell density accompanied longer overall survival. Peak T cell clonality was found in uninvolved adjacent lung, exceeding tumor. Only one tumor region was sequenced, so heterogeneity remains possible.

Atypia-free lung next to the tumor was sampled at least 2 cm from its margin. This CDR3 region has 15 residues. Trimming pared 6 bases from V and 3 bases from J, leaving 17 bases between. In regard to this clone: Its antigen is not known.

The assay was immunoSEQ multiplex PCR, and TCRdb's table has in-frame clones only and misses some. The data contain over a thousand clones, more than 20% of them singletons. This material consisted of normal lung tissue next to the tumor, taken before any cancer treatment. This TCR came from a man between 40 and 70 years old with stage III lung adenocarcinoma. The chain carries TRBV23-1 and TRBJ1-1; no firm D call. TRBV23-1 is an ORF, and what it does is uncertain. As DNA, the CDR3 is TGCGCCAGCAGCCAAGACGCGGCAGGACACACTGAAGCTTTCTTT. Protein product: CASSQDAAGHTEAFF.